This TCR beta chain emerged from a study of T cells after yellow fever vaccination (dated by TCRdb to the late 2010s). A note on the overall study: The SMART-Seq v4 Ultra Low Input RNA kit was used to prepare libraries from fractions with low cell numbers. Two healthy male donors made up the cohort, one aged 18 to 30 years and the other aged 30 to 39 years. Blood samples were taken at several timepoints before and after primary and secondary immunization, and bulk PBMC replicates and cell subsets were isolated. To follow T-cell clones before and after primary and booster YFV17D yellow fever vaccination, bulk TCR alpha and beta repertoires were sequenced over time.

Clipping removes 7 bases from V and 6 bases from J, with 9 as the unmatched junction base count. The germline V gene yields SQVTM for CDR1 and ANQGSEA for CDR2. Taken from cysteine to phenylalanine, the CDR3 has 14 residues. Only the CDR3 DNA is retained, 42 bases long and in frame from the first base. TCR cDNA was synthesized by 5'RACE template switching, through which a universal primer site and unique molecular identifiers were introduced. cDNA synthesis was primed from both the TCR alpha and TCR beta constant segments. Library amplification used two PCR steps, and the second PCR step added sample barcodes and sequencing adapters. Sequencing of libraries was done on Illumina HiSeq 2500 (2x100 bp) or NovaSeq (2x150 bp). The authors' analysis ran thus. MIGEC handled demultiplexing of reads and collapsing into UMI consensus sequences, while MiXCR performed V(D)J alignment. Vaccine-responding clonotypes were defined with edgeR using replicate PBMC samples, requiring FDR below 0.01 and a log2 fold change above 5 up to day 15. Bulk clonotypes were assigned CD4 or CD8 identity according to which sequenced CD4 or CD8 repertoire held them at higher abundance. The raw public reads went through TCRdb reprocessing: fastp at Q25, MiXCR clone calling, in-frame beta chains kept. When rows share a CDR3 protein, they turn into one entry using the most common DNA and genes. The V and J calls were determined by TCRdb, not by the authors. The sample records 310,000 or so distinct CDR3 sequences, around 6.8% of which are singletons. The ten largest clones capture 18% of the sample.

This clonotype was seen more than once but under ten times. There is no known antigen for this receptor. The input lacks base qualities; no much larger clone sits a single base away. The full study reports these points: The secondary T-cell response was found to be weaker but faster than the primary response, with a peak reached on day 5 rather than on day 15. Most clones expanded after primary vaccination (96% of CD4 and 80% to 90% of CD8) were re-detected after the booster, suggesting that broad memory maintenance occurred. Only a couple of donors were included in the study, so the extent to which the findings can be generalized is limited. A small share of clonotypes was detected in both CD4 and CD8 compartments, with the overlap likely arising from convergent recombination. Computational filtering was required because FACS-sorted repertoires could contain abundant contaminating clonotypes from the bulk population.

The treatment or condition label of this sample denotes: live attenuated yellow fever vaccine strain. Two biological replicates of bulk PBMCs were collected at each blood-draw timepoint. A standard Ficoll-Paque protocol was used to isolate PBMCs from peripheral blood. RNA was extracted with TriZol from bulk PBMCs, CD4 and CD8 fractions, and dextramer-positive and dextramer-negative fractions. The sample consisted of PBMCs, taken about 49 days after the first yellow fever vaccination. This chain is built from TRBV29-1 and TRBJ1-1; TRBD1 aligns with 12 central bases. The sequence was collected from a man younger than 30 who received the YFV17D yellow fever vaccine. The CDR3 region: CSAEPGTGGPEAFF. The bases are TGCAGCGCCGAACCCGGGACAGGGGGCCCTGAAGCTTTCTTT.